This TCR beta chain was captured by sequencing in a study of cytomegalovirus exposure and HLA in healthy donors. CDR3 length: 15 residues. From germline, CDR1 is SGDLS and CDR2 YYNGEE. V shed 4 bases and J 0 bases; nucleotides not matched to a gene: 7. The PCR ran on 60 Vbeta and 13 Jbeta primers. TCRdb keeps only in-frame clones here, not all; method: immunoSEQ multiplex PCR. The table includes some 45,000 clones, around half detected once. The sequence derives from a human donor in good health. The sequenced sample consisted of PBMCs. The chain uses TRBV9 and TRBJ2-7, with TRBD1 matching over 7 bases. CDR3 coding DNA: TGTGCCAGCAGCTACGGGGACAGCAGCTCCTACGAGCAGTACTTC. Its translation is CASSYGDSSSYEQYF.